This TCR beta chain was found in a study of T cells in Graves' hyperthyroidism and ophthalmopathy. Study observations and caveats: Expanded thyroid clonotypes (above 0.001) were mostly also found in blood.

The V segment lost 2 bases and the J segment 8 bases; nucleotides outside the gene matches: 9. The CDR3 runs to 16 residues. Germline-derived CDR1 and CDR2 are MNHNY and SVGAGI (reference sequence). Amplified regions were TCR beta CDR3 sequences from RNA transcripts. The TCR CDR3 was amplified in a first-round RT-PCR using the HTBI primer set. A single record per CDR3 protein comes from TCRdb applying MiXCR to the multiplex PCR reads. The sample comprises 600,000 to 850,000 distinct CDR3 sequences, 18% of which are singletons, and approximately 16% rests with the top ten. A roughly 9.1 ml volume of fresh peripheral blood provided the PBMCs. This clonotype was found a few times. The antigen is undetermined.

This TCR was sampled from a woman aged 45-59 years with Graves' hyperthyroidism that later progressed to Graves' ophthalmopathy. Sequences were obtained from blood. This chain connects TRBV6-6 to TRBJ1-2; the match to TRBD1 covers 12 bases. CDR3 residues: CASSYLIGTGGAGYTF. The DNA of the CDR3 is TGTGCCAGCAGTTACCTGATAGGGACAGGGGGCGCCGGCTACACCTTC.